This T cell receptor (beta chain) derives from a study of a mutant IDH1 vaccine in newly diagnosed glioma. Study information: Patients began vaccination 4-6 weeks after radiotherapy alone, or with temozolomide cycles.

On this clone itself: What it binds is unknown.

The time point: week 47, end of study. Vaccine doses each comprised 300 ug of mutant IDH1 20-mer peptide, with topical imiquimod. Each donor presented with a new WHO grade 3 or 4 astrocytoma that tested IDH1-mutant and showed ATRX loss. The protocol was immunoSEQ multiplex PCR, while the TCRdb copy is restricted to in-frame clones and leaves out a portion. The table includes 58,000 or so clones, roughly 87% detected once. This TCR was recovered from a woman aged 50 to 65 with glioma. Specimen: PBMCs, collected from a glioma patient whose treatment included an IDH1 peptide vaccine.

This chain's CDR3 is CASKARVDTEAFF. The CDR3 region has the DNA TGTGCCAGCAAGGCCAGGGTGGACACTGAAGCTTTCTTT. The chain couples TRBV5-4 to TRBJ1-1; D is possibly TRBD1 (5 bases). The CDR3 contains 13 residues. Germline V gene data show CDR1 as SGHNT and CDR2 as YYREEE (reference sequence). The V end was cut by 6 bases, the J end by 3 bases, with 12 bases between.